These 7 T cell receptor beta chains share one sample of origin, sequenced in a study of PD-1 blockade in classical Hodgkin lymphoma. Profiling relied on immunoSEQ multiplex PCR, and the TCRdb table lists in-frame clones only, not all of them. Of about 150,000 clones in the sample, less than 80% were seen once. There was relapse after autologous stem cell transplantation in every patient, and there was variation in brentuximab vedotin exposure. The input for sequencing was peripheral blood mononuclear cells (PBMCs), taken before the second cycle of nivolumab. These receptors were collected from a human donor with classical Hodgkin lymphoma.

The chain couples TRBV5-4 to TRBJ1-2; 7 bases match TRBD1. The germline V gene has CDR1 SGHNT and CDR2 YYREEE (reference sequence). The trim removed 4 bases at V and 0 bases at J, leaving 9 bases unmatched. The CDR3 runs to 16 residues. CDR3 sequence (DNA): TGTGCCAGCAGCCTCCCGGACAGGTCTTCTAACTATGGCTACACCTTC. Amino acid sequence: CASSLPDRSSNYGYTF. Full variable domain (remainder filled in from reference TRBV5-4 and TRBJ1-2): ETGVTQSPTHLIKTRGQQVTLRCSSQSGHNTVSWYQQALGQGPQFIFQYYREEENGRGNFPPRFSGLQFPNYSSELNVNALELDDSALYLCASSLPDRSSNYGYTFGSGTRLTVV.

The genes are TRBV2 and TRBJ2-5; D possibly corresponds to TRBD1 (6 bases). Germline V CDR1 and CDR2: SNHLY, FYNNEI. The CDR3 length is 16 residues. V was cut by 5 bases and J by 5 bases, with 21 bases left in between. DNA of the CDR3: TGTGCCAGCAGTCAAGATTTACAGGGTCCTTCGGAGACCCAGTACTTC. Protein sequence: CASSQDLQGPSETQYF.

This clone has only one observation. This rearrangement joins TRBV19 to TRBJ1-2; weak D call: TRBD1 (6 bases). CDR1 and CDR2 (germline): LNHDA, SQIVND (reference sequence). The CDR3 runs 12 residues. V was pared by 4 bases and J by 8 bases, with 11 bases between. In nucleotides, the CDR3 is TGTGCCAGTAGTAAACAGGGAAGCGGCTACACCTTC. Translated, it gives CASSKQGSGYTF.

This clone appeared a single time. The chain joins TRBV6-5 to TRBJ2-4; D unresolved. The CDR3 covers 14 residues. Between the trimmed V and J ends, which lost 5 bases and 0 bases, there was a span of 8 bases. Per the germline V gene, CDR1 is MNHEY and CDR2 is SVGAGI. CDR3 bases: TGTGCCAGCAGTATTCAGGTAGCCAAAAACATTCAGTACTTC. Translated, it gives CASSIQVAKNIQYF.

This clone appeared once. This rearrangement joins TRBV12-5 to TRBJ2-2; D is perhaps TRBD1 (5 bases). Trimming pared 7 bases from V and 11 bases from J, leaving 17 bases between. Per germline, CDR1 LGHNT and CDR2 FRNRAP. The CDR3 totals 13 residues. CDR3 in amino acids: CASALTELDELFF. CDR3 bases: TGTGCTAGTGCCTTGACAGAGCTAGATGAGCTGTTTTTT.

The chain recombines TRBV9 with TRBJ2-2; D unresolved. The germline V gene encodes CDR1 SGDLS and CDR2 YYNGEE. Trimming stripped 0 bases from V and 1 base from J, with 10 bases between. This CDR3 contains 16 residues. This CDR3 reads CASSVGLSGNTGELFF. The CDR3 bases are TGTGCCAGCAGCGTAGGTCTATCCGGGAACACCGGGGAGCTGTTTTTT.

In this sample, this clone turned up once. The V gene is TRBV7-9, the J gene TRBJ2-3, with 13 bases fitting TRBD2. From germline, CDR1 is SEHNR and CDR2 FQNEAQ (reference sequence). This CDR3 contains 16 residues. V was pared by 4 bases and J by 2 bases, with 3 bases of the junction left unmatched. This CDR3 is CASSSGLAGYTDTQYF. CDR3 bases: TGTGCCAGCAGCTCGGGACTAGCGGGGTACACAGATACGCAGTATTTT.